The 5 T cell receptor beta chains below all came from one sample that was sequenced in a study of identical twins (dated by TCRdb to 2016 to 2018). Library preparation was by 5' RACE. Reads for this sample came from an Illumina HiSeq 2000. The public sequencing data were trimmed at Q25 with fastp and processed into clonotypes with MiXCR by TCRdb, which kept only in-frame beta chains. Rows are combined by CDR3 protein, so each entry shows the most common genes and DNA. This sample has more than 250,000 distinct CDR3 sequences in its table, and about 8.3% of those were observed once. Jointly, the top ten make up 2.1% of the sample. The data were also submitted as part of a second study, on yellow fever vaccine responses in identical twins.

Material: memory (CD45RO+) T cells sorted from blood. The cell subset or site tag for this specimen amounts to: CD45RO+ enriched T cells. These receptors all stem from a young woman in good health.

This clonotype was detected a few times. The V call is TRBV6-2 or TRBV6-3, the J call TRBJ2-7, with D possibly being TRBD2 (5 bases). There are 14 residues in the CDR3. CDR1 is MNHEY, CDR2 SVGEGT, per germline. V lost 2 bases and J lost 3, with 11 bases in between. CDR3 in amino acids: CASSYDAGVYEQYV. CDR3 DNA: TGTGCCAGCAGTTACGATGCGGGTGTCTACGAGCAGTACGTC.

This clonotype was detected ten times or more. The chain has TRBV20-1 and TRBJ1-6; 7 bases fit TRBD1. This CDR3 region has 15 residues. The V segment lost 3 bases and the J segment 6 bases; nucleotides outside the gene matches: 8. The germline gives CDR1 DFQATT, CDR2 SNEGSKA (reference sequence). For the CDR3, the DNA is TGCAGTGCTAGTCCTTACAGGGGTTCTAATTCACCCCTCCACTTT. Encoded protein: CSASPYRGSNSPLHF.

This clonotype has a count of ten or more. The CDR3 here is CASSHDGQGNQPQHF. The CDR3 coding sequence is TGCGCCAGCAGCCACGACGGACAGGGGAATCAGCCCCAGCATTTT. The chain carries TRBV5-1 and TRBJ1-5, with TRBD1 identical over 9 bases. Unmatched junction bases numbered 6, after V lost 4 bases and J lost 4 bases. The CDR3 is 15 amino acids. The germline CDR1 and CDR2 sequences are SGHRS and YFSETQ.

Ten or more counts support this clonotype. The chain joins TRBV7-9 to TRBJ1-2; D is unresolved. Germline CDR1 and CDR2: SEHNR and FQNEAQ (reference sequence). Deletions cut 1 base from V and 5 bases from J, with 8 bases between. The CDR3 consists of 13 residues. This CDR3 reads CASSLGGKYGYTF. Written as DNA, the CDR3 is TGTGCCAGCAGCTTAGGTGGGAAGTATGGCTACACCTTC.

This clonotype was detected many times. The chain employs TRBV12-3 or TRBV12-4 and TRBJ1-1, with D possibly being TRBD1 (6 bases). V was shortened by 3 bases and J by 2 bases, with 10 bases between the two germline ends. The CDR3 spans 14 residues. For the CDR3, the DNA is TGTGCCAGCAGTTTGGGGGCACAAAACACTGAAGCTTTCTTT. Amino acids: CASSLGAQNTEAFF.